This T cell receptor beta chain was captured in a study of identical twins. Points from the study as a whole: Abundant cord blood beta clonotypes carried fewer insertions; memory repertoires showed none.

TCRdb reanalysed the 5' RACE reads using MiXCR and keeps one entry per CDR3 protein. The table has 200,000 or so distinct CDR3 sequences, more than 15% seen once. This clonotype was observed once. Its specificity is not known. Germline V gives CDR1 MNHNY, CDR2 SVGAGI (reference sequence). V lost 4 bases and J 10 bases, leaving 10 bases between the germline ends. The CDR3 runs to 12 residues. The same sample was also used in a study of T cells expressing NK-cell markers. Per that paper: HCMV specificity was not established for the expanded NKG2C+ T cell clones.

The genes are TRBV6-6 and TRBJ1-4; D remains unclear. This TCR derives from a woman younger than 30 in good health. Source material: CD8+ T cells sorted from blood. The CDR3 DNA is TGTGCCAGCAGTTCGGTAGAGGGAAAACTGTTTTTT. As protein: CASSSVEGKLFF.